This T cell receptor beta chain was obtained from a study of blood T cell repertoires in COVID-19 (dated by TCRdb to 2018 to 2021). About the investigation overall: The collaborator samples originated in the United States, Italy and Spain and spanned the acute and convalescent phases of COVID-19. The prospective study material was composed of cDNA or gDNA derived from T cells, B-cell-depleted T cells, or PBMCs. The dataset comprised deeply sampled blood TCRbeta repertoires from subjects exposed to, actively infected with, or recovered from COVID-19. The repertoires were released in a freely available public database meant as a resource for research on the immune response to SARS-CoV-2. Samples came from the ongoing ImmuneRACE study (first 160 participants) plus 1,254 subjects from 6 global collaborators. Nearly every sample came with metadata listing a de-identified subject ID, COVID-19 status, age in years and sex. Where available, HLA class I and class II types were obtained from metadata supplied by the sample provider rather than from assay-based typing. The study at large found these results: The quantity of clinical and demographic metadata differed by source and by participant and was supplied without curation.

TCRbeta CDR3 regions were amplified from genomic DNA using the immunoSEQ Assay, a bias-controlled multiplex PCR. As for the original processing: The number of nucleated cells in each sample was estimated from the amplification of reference gene primers within the assay. To quantify the absolute abundance of each unique TCRbeta CDR3 rearrangement, sequence reads were collapsed and filtered. For each sample, productive Simpson clonality was calculated as the square root of Simpson's diversity index across productive rearrangements. TCRdb provides this immuneACCESS table in a form limited to in-frame rearrangements. Some clones are lacking; in checked studies, under half of them reflect an unresolved V gene, and why the rest are absent is not known. That table gives V, J and clone size, and the DNA gave D and trimming. The sample contains 250,000 or so clones, roughly 90% of them found a single time. About 3% of the sample goes to the ten largest clones.

V is clipped by 0 bases and J by 11 bases, and the sequence between their germline boundaries is 17 bases long. From a lookup of the germline V gene, CDR1 and CDR2 are MNHEY and SVGEGT. From cysteine to phenylalanine, the CDR3 is 16 amino acids long. Only the CDR3 part of the read is kept: 48 bases, read in frame from the first base. The collaborating institutions used their own protocols to collect whole blood in K2EDTA tubes. For TCRbeta analysis, collaborators shipped samples in one of three forms: frozen whole blood, isolated PBMCs, or DNA extracted from either of those sample types. Concerning this clone itself: What antigen it recognizes has not been identified. No base-level quality is on record; no much larger clone is a single base apart.

In this chain, TRBV6-2 or TRBV6-3 is recombined with TRBJ1-6; TRBD1 is possibly the D segment (5 matching bases). The sequence was obtained from a woman in her twenties or thirties with active or convalescent COVID-19. Input material: peripheral blood. The sequence in DNA is TGTGCCAGCAGTTACTCATTTTCAGGGATTATTGCACCCCTCCACTTT. Protein translation: CASSYSFSGIIAPLHF.